The 25 T cell receptor beta chains listed next were all sequenced from one sample in a study of T cells after yellow fever vaccination. Using its own MiXCR run on the 5' RACE reads, TCRdb lists one record per CDR3 protein. The data show some 320,000 distinct CDR3 sequences, approximately 4% seen once. The specimen was PBMCs, collected 15 days after the yellow fever booster vaccination. The receptors originated from a man aged 18 to 30 who received the YFV17D yellow fever vaccine.

This clonotype showed up just a few times. This sequence joins TRBV12-3 or TRBV12-4 and TRBJ2-3; TRBD2 matches 11 bases. The CDR3 runs to 15 residues. V lost 6 bases and J lost 1; bases outside the gene matches: 3. CDR3 DNA sequence: TGTGCCAGCAGGGGACTAGCGGACGGCACAGATACGCAGTATTTT. This sequence encodes CASRGLADGTDTQYF.

J is TRBJ2-3 and V is TRBV20-1, with 9 bases identical to TRBD2. CDR1 and CDR2 (germline): DFQATT, SNEGSKA (reference sequence). The CDR3 loop spans 15 amino acids. Germline trimming cut 3 bases from V and 3 bases from J; bases unmatched to any gene: 7. This CDR3 reads CSASRPSGVTDTQYF. DNA of the CDR3: TGCAGTGCTAGTCGACCTAGCGGGGTTACAGATACGCAGTATTTT.

The V call is TRBV4-1, the J call TRBJ2-5; no firm D call. Germline V gene lookup returns CDR1 MGHRA and CDR2 YSYEKL. Deletions cut 1 base from V and 7 bases from J, with 10 bases between. The CDR3 contains 13 residues. The CDR3 protein is CASSQGMDVTQYF. CDR3 nucleotides: TGCGCCAGCAGCCAAGGCATGGATGTGACCCAGTACTTC.

This clonotype was counted ten times or more. The rearrangement uses TRBV12-3 or TRBV12-4 and TRBJ2-2; 9 nucleotides line up with TRBD2. After removal of 6 bases from V and 3 bases from J, the junction contained 8 bases not matched to a gene. The CDR3 loop spans 16 amino acids. The CDR3 sequence is CASREKGLADTGELFF. The CDR3 DNA follows: TGTGCCAGCAGGGAGAAGGGACTAGCTGACACCGGGGAGCTGTTTTTT.

This clonotype was seen a few times. This chain links TRBV3-2 with TRBJ2-7; the table calls TRBD1, which could not be checked here. TRBV3-2 is annotated as a pseudogene. This CDR3 spans 15 amino acids. This chain's CDR3 is CASKKPGTGAYEQYV. In DNA form, the CDR3 reads TGTGCCAGCAAGAAACCCGGGACAGGTGCCTACGAGCAGTACGTC.

This clonotype was counted between two and nine times. The rearrangement joins TRBV9 to TRBJ1-6, with D uncertain. Deletions cut 4 bases from V and 8 bases from J, with 19 bases between. CDR1 SGDLS and CDR2 YYNGEE come from the germline V gene. CDR3 length: 16 amino acids. CDR3: CASSPAGEDFDSPLHF. CDR3 in DNA: TGTGCCAGCAGCCCCGCGGGAGAAGATTTCGATTCACCCCTCCACTTT.

This clonotype showed up many times. The chain has TRBV29-1 and TRBJ2-5, with 9 bases aligning to TRBD1. The CDR3 totals 15 residues. The germline V gene has CDR1 SQVTM and CDR2 ANQGSEA. The V and J ends lost 2 bases and 4 bases, in that order; junction bases with no gene match: 8. CDR3 region: CSVETGTGTGETQYF. CDR3 nucleotide sequence: TGCAGCGTTGAAACTGGGACAGGGACGGGAGAGACCCAGTACTTC. The full variable domain, with the rest looked up from reference TRBV29-1 and TRBJ2-5, is SAVISQKPSRDICQRGTSLTIQCQVDSQVTMMFWYRQQPGQSLTLIATANQGSEATYESGFVIDKFPISRPNLTFSTLTVSNMSPEDSSIYLCSVETGTGTGETQYFGPGTRLLVL.

The genes are TRBV18 and TRBJ2-3, with D possibly being TRBD1 or TRBD2 (5 bases each). This CDR3 is built from 14 residues. CDR1 KGHSH and CDR2 LQKENI come from the germline V gene. V lost 2 bases and J 4 bases, leaving 10 bases between the germline ends. CDR3 in DNA: TGTGCCAGCTCACCAAGCCGGGGCCCAGATACGCAGTATTTT. It specifies CASSPSRGPDTQYF.

This clonotype was found many times. The rearrangement joins TRBV2 to TRBJ2-7, with a weak D call TRBD1 (5 bases). Germline V gene lookup returns CDR1 SNHLY and CDR2 FYNNEI. V was trimmed by 4 bases and J by 6 bases, leaving 13 bases between them. The CDR3 sequence is 13 residues long. The CDR3 DNA reads as TGTGCCAGCAGTGGACAGAGGATTGGCGAGCAGTACGTC. Translation: CASSGQRIGEQYV.

The rearrangement links TRBV25-1 to TRBJ2-7, with D perhaps matching TRBD1 or TRBD2 (5 bases each). The CDR3 is made up of 16 amino acids. The V gene's germline CDR1 is MGHDK and CDR2 SYGVNS. With 7 bases removed from V and 1 base from J, the gap between germline ends came to 20 bases. The CDR3 loop is CASTPGPGPLSYEQYF. DNA of the CDR3: TGTGCCAGCACCCCCGGACCGGGACCCTTGTCCTACGAGCAGTACTTC.

This clonotype was recorded many times. This chain links TRBV12-3 or TRBV12-4 with TRBJ2-3; TRBD2 matches 16 bases. This CDR3 contains 21 residues. V was clipped by 5 bases and J by 0 bases; unmatched bases: 14. The CDR3 DNA is TGTGCCAGCAGTCCTCTAGATCCCGGGACTAGCGGGGGGGCTAGCACAGATACGCAGTATTTT. The encoded protein is CASSPLDPGTSGGASTDTQYF.

The chain employs TRBV15 and TRBJ2-5, with 7 bases fitting TRBD1. Per the germline V gene, CDR1 is LNHNV and CDR2 is YYDKDF (reference sequence). CDR3 size: 16 residues. With V trimmed by 3 bases and J by 0 bases, 7 bases remained unmatched. The CDR3 bases are TGTGCCACCAGCAGCCCCCGGGACAGTTACCAAGAGACCCAGTACTTC. Protein sequence: CATSSPRDSYQETQYF.

This clonotype was seen at least ten times. This chain connects TRBV15 to TRBJ2-7; D may be TRBD1 (6 bases). From germline, CDR1 is LNHNV and CDR2 YYDKDF (reference sequence). V was trimmed by 5 bases and J by 2 bases, leaving 16 bases between them. The CDR3 loop spans 15 amino acids. CDR3 DNA sequence: TGTGCCACCAGCTCGTCGGCGACAGGAGCCTACGAGCAGTACGTC. Protein product: CATSSSATGAYEQYV.

This clonotype turned up a few times. V usage is TRBV20-1 and J usage is TRBJ2-2; the D gene is possibly TRBD2 (6 bases). The CDR3 runs 18 residues. With 3 bases removed from V and 4 bases from J, the gap between germline ends came to 24 bases. Germline values: CDR1 DFQATT, CDR2 SNEGSKA (reference sequence). CDR3 sequence (DNA): TGCAGTGCTAGGGATTCCAGAAGACTACGGAGGGGCACCGGGGAGCTGTTTTTT. Translating it yields CSARDSRRLRRGTGELFF.

The table lists this clonotype with many counts. V gene TRBV4-3 combines with J gene TRBJ1-4; D remains unclear. CDR1 LGHNA and CDR2 YSLEER come from the germline V gene. The CDR3 has 15 residues. Trimming shortened V by 0 bases and J by 6 bases, and 11 bases separated the two germline ends. The CDR3 nucleotides are TGCGCCAGCAGCCAAGATAGGAACAGTTATGAAAAACTGTTTTTT. Protein: CASSQDRNSYEKLFF.

The rearrangement uses TRBV6-1 and TRBJ2-5; D uncertain. The CDR3 has 14 residues. Trimming cost V 5 bases and J 2 bases, with 12 bases left between them. Looked up from germline, CDR1 is MNHNS and CDR2 is SASEGT. This chain's CDR3 is CASSPIPMQETQYF. The CDR3 DNA follows: TGTGCCAGCAGTCCGATACCTATGCAAGAGACCCAGTACTTC.

This clonotype was observed many times. The gene calls are TRBV12-3 or TRBV12-4 and TRBJ2-3; D call uncertain. This CDR3 spans 13 amino acids. V was shortened by 1 base and J by 6 bases, with 8 bases between the two germline ends. The CDR3 loop reads CASSLGWGDTQYF. CDR3 DNA: TGTGCCAGCAGTTTAGGATGGGGTGATACGCAGTATTTT.

This clonotype was found a few times. This chain uses TRBV2 with TRBJ1-2; TRBD1 is a possible D gene (5 bases). This CDR3 is 13 amino acids long. The germline V gene encodes CDR1 SNHLY and CDR2 FYNNEI. Trimming took off 5 bases at V and 3 bases at J, with 10 bases between the two ends. CDR3: CASSPGTYYGYTF. CDR3 bases: TGTGCCAGCAGTCCCGGGACGTACTATGGCTACACCTTC.

This clonotype has a count of ten or more. The chain recombines TRBV5-1 with TRBJ1-1; the D gene is possibly TRBD1 (6 bases). V was trimmed by 0 bases and J by 11 bases, leaving 11 bases between them. The length of the CDR3 is 12 residues. CDR1 SGHRS and CDR2 YFSETQ come from the germline V gene. CDR3 bases: TGCGCCAGCAGCTTGGAGTCGGGGGGCGCTTTCTTT. This codes for CASSLESGGAFF.

The chain employs TRBV20-1 and TRBJ2-3; either TRBD1 or TRBD2 may fit D (6 bases each). The CDR3 is made up of 12 amino acids. In germline, CDR1 is DFQATT, CDR2 SNEGSKA (reference sequence). V lost 5 bases, J lost 3 bases, and 9 bases lay in between. This CDR3 reads CSALGGTDTQYF. The CDR3 nucleotides read TGCAGTGCTCTAGGGGGGACAGATACGCAGTATTTT.

The CDR3 spells CASSLPDRGTDTQYF. CDR3 nucleotide sequence: TGTGCCAGCAGCTTACCGGACAGGGGAACAGATACGCAGTATTTT. The rearrangement uses TRBV7-2 and TRBJ2-3; 9 bases map to TRBD1. This CDR3 contains 15 residues. The ends lost 2 bases at V and 3 bases at J; junction bases unmatched: 3. CDR1 and CDR2 from the germline V gene are SGHTA and FQGNSA. Drawing the rest from reference TRBV7-2 and TRBJ2-3, the complete variable domain is GAGVSQSPSNKVTEKGKDVELRCDPISGHTALYWYRQSLGQGLEFLIYFQGNSAPDKSGLPSDRFSAERTGGSVSTLTIQRTQQEDSAVYLCASSLPDRGTDTQYFGPGTRLTVL.

This clonotype appeared a few times. This sequence joins TRBV30 and TRBJ1-1; D uncertain. V lost 2 bases and J lost 0, with 7 bases in between. CDR3 length: 13 residues. The germline gives CDR1 GTSNPN, CDR2 SVGIG (reference sequence). The CDR3 nucleotides read TGTGCCTGGAGTTTACAGTTGAACACTGAAGCTTTCTTT. It codes for CAWSLQLNTEAFF.

This clonotype occurred many times. The chain links TRBV25-1 to TRBJ2-2; TRBD1 aligns across 10 bases. Trimming cost V 2 bases and J 2 bases; bases outside gene matches: 2. This CDR3 has 16 residues. Germline V gene data show CDR1 as MGHDK and CDR2 as SYGVNS. CDR3 nucleotide sequence: TGTGCCAGCAGTGAACAGACAGGGGGCAACACCGGGGAGCTGTTTTTT. It yields the protein CASSEQTGGNTGELFF.

This clonotype was picked up many times. The chain has TRBV11-2 and TRBJ2-7; 8 bases map to TRBD1. CDR1 and CDR2 from the germline V gene are SGHAT and FQNNGV. This CDR3 is 15 amino acids long. V lost 3 bases and J lost 4; bases outside the gene matches: 8. CDR3 sequence reads: CASSFGITGGYEQYV. The CDR3 DNA follows: TGTGCCAGCAGCTTTGGGATTACAGGGGGTTACGAGCAGTACGTC.

V usage is TRBV11-2 and J usage is TRBJ2-1; a weak D match, TRBD2 (6 bases). This CDR3 comprises 14 residues. V was trimmed by 4 bases and J by 5 bases, leaving 12 bases between them. CDR1 and CDR2 from the germline V gene are SGHAT and FQNNGV. CDR3 nucleotide sequence: TGTGCCAGCAGCTCTGTACGGGGGAACAATGAGCAGTTCTTC. It translates to CASSSVRGNNEQFF.